A single sample is the source of the 30 T cell receptor beta chains below, sequenced in a study of blood T cell repertoires in COVID-19. The table came from immunoSEQ multiplex PCR; TCRdb's copy has only in-frame clones and leaves some out. The data contain 200,000 to 250,000 clones, 85% to 90% of them singletons. Sequences were obtained from peripheral blood. All receptors come from a man aged 60-69 years with acute or convalescent COVID-19.

A single count supports this clone. This chain connects TRBV2 to TRBJ2-2; TRBD1 agrees at 11 bases. The CDR3 loop spans 15 amino acids. CDR1 and CDR2 (germline): SNHLY, FYNNEI. With V trimmed by 6 bases and J by 6 bases, 6 bases remained unmatched. CDR3 DNA sequence: TGTGCCAGCAGGACGGACAGGGGGCGTTCCGGGGAGCTGTTTTTT. Its translation is CASRTDRGRSGELFF.

This chain uses TRBV13 with TRBJ2-3, with a possible D match to TRBD2 (7 bases). The V gene lost 0 bases and the J gene lost 0 bases, with 13 bases spanning the gap. The CDR3 runs to 17 residues. The germline gives CDR1 PRHDT, CDR2 FYEKMQ (reference sequence). This chain's CDR3 is CASSLGGGRGSTDTQYF. Written as DNA, the CDR3 is TGTGCCAGCAGCTTAGGCGGGGGGCGGGGAAGCACAGATACGCAGTATTTT. The whole variable domain, remainder taken from reference TRBV13 and TRBJ2-3, is AAGVIQSPRHLIKEKRETATLKCYPIPRHDTVYWYQQGPGQDPQFLISFYEKMQSDKGSIPDRFSAQQFSDYHSELNMSSLELGDSALYFCASSLGGGRGSTDTQYFGPGTRLTVL.

The chain uses TRBV2 and TRBJ2-2; TRBD1 is a possible D gene (6 bases). Per germline, CDR1 SNHLY and CDR2 FYNNEI. The CDR3 covers 15 residues. The CDR3 DNA reads TGTGCAAAGAAGGGCGCAGGGGCGAACACCGGGGAGCTGTTTTTT. It encodes CAKKGAGANTGELFF.

This chain connects TRBV7-2 to TRBJ1-3; no firm D call. Trimming left V 2 bases short and J 4 bases short, with 9 bases between. The length of the CDR3 is 14 residues. The germline V gene has CDR1 SGHTA and CDR2 FQGNSA. As DNA, the CDR3 is TGTGCCAGCAGCTTATCCCTCGGGGGAAACACCATATATTTT. Its translation is CASSLSLGGNTIYF.

V gene TRBV27 combines with J gene TRBJ2-7; 10 bases map to TRBD1. Germline V gene lookup returns CDR1 MNHEY and CDR2 SMNVEV (reference sequence). Losses at the gene ends were 6 bases for V and 3 bases for J; bases not matched to a gene: 8. The CDR3 runs to 15 residues. Written as DNA, the CDR3 is TGTGCCAGCAGCGGGACAGGGGCCGCGGGCTACGAGCAGTACTTC. Translating it yields CASSGTGAAGYEQYF.

The chain links TRBV7-2 to TRBJ2-3, with TRBD2 matching over 9 bases. The germline CDR1 and CDR2 sequences are SGHTA and FQGNSA. Losses at the gene ends were 6 bases for V and 5 bases for J; bases not matched to a gene: 9. CDR3 length: 15 amino acids. The chain's CDR3 is CASRIGGGAQDTQYF. CDR3 in DNA: TGTGCCAGCAGGATCGGCGGGGGGGCCCAAGATACGCAGTATTTT.

The rearrangement joins TRBV9 to TRBJ2-1; 7 bases fit TRBD1. CDR3 length: 15 residues. V trimming: 0 bases; J trimming: 2 bases; junction bases outside the gene matches: 2. The germline CDR1 and CDR2 sequences are SGDLS and YYNGEE. CDR3 coding DNA: TGTGCCAGCAGCGTAGGCCAGGGGGCCTACAATGAGCAGTTCTTC. Protein: CASSVGQGAYNEQFF.

V and J are TRBV7-3 and TRBJ1-2, with a weak D call TRBD1 (6 bases). The CDR3 sequence is 14 residues long. V was trimmed by 1 base and J by 6 bases, leaving 12 bases between them. The germline V gene encodes CDR1 SGHTA and CDR2 FQGTGA. The DNA for the CDR3 is TGTGCCAGCAGCTTAAATCCAGGGGACAATGGCTACACCTTC. Translation gives CASSLNPGDNGYTF.

The V and J genes are TRBV9 and TRBJ2-5; TRBD2 aligns across 10 bases. Germline assignment: CDR1 SGDLS and CDR2 YYNGEE. The ends lost 0 bases at V and 11 bases at J; junction bases unmatched: 10. This CDR3 spans 15 amino acids. In nucleotides, the CDR3 is TGTGCCAGCAGCGTAGATAGCGGGGGGATTTCGACTCAGTACTTC. Residues: CASSVDSGGISTQYF.

The rearrangement links TRBV9 to TRBJ2-3; D might be TRBD2 (5 bases). V gave up 4 bases and J gave up 1 base, with 13 bases separating them. CDR1 is SGDLS, CDR2 YYNGEE, per germline. CDR3 length equals 15 residues. The CDR3 here is CASSQRESGTDTQYF. The CDR3 bases are TGTGCCAGCAGCCAGAGGGAGAGCGGCACAGATACGCAGTATTTT.

This clone was counted between two and nine times. V gene TRBV28 combines with J gene TRBJ1-1, with a possible D match to TRBD1 (6 bases). The germline CDR1 and CDR2 sequences are MDHEN and SYDVKM. V was cut by 2 bases and J by 0 bases, with 19 bases left in between. The CDR3 covers 18 residues. The chain's CDR3 is CASSLSRDTQRMNTEAFF. The CDR3 coding sequence is TGTGCCAGCAGTTTAAGCCGGGACACACAACGCATGAACACTGAAGCTTTCTTT.

The CDR3, as DNA: TGTGCCAGCTCACCAGCGGGGACGGCTTACCAAGAGACCCAGTACTTC. Residues: CASSPAGTAYQETQYF. The genes are TRBV18 and TRBJ2-5; D possibly corresponds to TRBD2 (6 bases). The CDR3 spans 16 residues. Germline lookup yields CDR1 KGHSH and CDR2 LQKENI. Trimming left V 2 bases short and J 0 bases short, with 13 bases between.

The chain carries TRBV18 and TRBJ1-2, with 10 bases fitting TRBD1. The CDR3 has 13 amino acids. Germline trimming cut 5 bases from V and 5 bases from J; bases unmatched to any gene: 2. CDR1 is KGHSH, CDR2 LQKENI, per germline. CDR3 DNA: TGTGCCAGCTCATCGGGACAGGGGTATGGCTACACCTTC. This translates into CASSSGQGYGYTF.

The J gene is TRBJ1-5, the V gene TRBV6-2 or TRBV6-3, with D possibly being TRBD1 (6 bases). V lost 5 bases and J 3 bases, leaving 14 bases between the germline ends. Germline V lookup: CDR1 MNHEY, CDR2 SVGEGT. CDR3 size: 15 residues. This chain's CDR3 is CASSTRGTNNQPQHF. The CDR3 region has the DNA TGTGCCAGCAGTACCAGGGGAACGAACAATCAGCCCCAGCATTTT.

The J gene is TRBJ1-4, the V gene TRBV25-1; 9 bases map to TRBD1. V lost 8 bases to trimming and J lost 4 bases; unmatched junction nucleotides: 8. The CDR3 sequence is 15 residues long. Germline lookup yields CDR1 MGHDK and CDR2 SYGVNS. CDR3 residues: CASRSGTGYNEKLFF. In DNA form, the CDR3 reads TGTGCCAGCCGTTCCGGGACAGGGTATAATGAAAAACTGTTTTTT.

The V gene is TRBV11-2, the J gene TRBJ2-2, with a weak D call TRBD2 (5 bases). The V end lost 5 bases, the J end lost 4 bases, and 17 bases lay between the germline ends. CDR3 length: 16 amino acids. CDR1 is SGHAT, CDR2 FQNNGV, per germline. The CDR3 protein is CASSRGPRVRTGELFF. In nucleotides, the CDR3 is TGTGCCAGCAGCCGAGGGCCACGGGTGCGCACCGGGGAGCTGTTTTTT. Drawing the rest from reference TRBV11-2 and TRBJ2-2, the complete variable domain is EAGVAQSPRYKIIEKRQSVAFWCNPISGHATLYWYQQILGQGPKLLIQFQNNGVVDDSQLPKDRFSAERLKGVDSTLKIQPAKLEDSAVYLCASSRGPRVRTGELFFGEGSRLTVL.

This rearrangement joins TRBV5-1 to TRBJ1-1; the D gene is possibly TRBD1 (5 bases). Germline CDR1 and CDR2: SGHRS and YFSETQ. Deletions cut 0 bases from V and 5 bases from J, with 11 bases between. The CDR3 spans 14 residues. CDR3 DNA: TGCGCCAGCAGCTTGGGGCAGGGATGGACTGAAGCTTTCTTT. Translated: CASSLGQGWTEAFF.

This chain uses TRBV2 with TRBJ2-5, with D hard to call. V lost 3 bases to trimming and J lost 5 bases, with 4 bases between them. The CDR3 extends over 11 amino acids. In germline, CDR1 is SNHLY, CDR2 FYNNEI. CDR3 DNA sequence: TGTGCCAGCAGTGAGCGGGAGACCCAGTACTTC. Amino acid sequence: CASSERETQYF. Full variable domain (outside the CDR3, taken from reference TRBV2 and TRBJ2-5): EPEVTQTPSHQVTQMGQEVILRCVPISNHLYFYWYRQILGQKVEFLVSFYNNEISEKSEIFDDQFSVERPDGSNFTLKIRSTKLEDSAMYFCASSERETQYFGPGTRLLVL.

This chain's CDR3 is CASSPGLISYEQYF. The CDR3 DNA is TGCGCCAGCAGCCCGGGACTCATCTCCTACGAGCAGTACTTC. The chain employs TRBV4-1 and TRBJ2-7, with D perhaps TRBD2 (6 bases). Germline CDR1 is MGHRA and CDR2 is YSYEKL. V shed 4 bases and J shed 0 bases, with 10 bases lying between them. The CDR3 has 14 amino acids.

The gene calls are TRBV5-4 and TRBJ2-7, with TRBD1 matching 7 bases. Germline assignment: CDR1 SGHNT and CDR2 YYREEE (reference sequence). After removal of 4 bases from V and 2 bases from J, the junction contained 6 bases not matched to a gene. CDR3 size: 14 residues. Written as DNA, the CDR3 is TGTGCCAGCAGCCCGCGACAGGGCACCTACGAGCAGTACTTC. This translates into CASSPRQGTYEQYF.

The chain joins TRBV5-4 to TRBJ1-2; tentatively, D is TRBD1 (5 bases). Germline assignment: CDR1 SGHNT and CDR2 YYREEE (reference sequence). The CDR3 runs 12 residues. Deletions cut 4 bases from V and 5 bases from J, with 9 bases between. The CDR3 DNA reads as TGTGCCAGCAGCCCCCCAGGGTATGGCTACACCTTC. It codes for CASSPPGYGYTF. The whole variable domain, remainder taken from reference TRBV5-4 and TRBJ1-2, is ETGVTQSPTHLIKTRGQQVTLRCSSQSGHNTVSWYQQALGQGPQFIFQYYREEENGRGNFPPRFSGLQFPNYSSELNVNALELDDSALYLCASSPPGYGYTFGSGTRLTVV.

This rearrangement joins TRBV6-6 to TRBJ2-3; 11 bases are a match to TRBD2. The CDR3 has 16 residues. In germline, CDR1 is MNHNY, CDR2 SVGAGI (reference sequence). J was trimmed by 1 base and V by 5 bases; bases with no gene match: 5. CDR3 in amino acids: CASSAQTSGGTDTQYF. DNA for the CDR3: TGTGCCAGCAGTGCCCAGACTAGCGGGGGCACAGATACGCAGTATTTT.

The V call is TRBV15, the J call TRBJ2-7; D unclear. This CDR3 is built from 14 residues. CDR1 is LNHNV, CDR2 YYDKDF, per germline (reference sequence). V lost 0 bases and J 1 base, leaving 7 bases between the germline ends. The CDR3 nucleotides read TGTGCCACCAGCAGAGATCTACAGTCCTACGAGCAGTACTTC. Protein product: CATSRDLQSYEQYF.

The chain combines TRBV6-2 or TRBV6-3 with TRBJ1-1; D is possibly TRBD1 (5 bases). The V gene's germline CDR1 is MNHEY and CDR2 SVGEGT. V shed 5 bases and J shed 3 bases, with 13 bases lying between them. The CDR3 has 14 amino acids. Here the CDR3 DNA reads TGTGCCAGCAGTCCCATCCAGGGCTACACTGAAGCTTTCTTT. This encodes CASSPIQGYTEAFF.

V is TRBV7-9 and J is TRBJ1-2; a weak D match, TRBD1 (6 bases). The germline gives CDR1 SEHNR, CDR2 FQNEAQ (reference sequence). The CDR3 length is 14 residues. Trimming pared 3 bases from V and 5 bases from J, leaving 13 bases between. DNA of the CDR3: TGTGCCAGCAGCTTGGGCGGGGGGCGATATGGCTACACCTTC. Its translation: CASSLGGGRYGYTF.

This clone occurred once. The genes are TRBV24-1 and TRBJ2-1; 12 nucleotides line up with TRBD1. Germline assignment: CDR1 KGHDR and CDR2 SFDVKD. Trimming removed 4 bases from V and 8 bases from J; junction bases left unmatched: 8. This CDR3 spans 16 amino acids. The DNA of the CDR3 is TGTGCCACCAGTGACCGGGACAGGGGGCGCGTCCATGAGCAGTTCTTC. Translation gives CATSDRDRGRVHEQFF.

The rearrangement links TRBV18 to TRBJ2-3; 7 nucleotides align to TRBD2. Trimming removed 1 base from V and 6 bases from J; junction bases left unmatched: 10. Germline loops: CDR1 KGHSH, CDR2 LQKENI. CDR3 length: 16 residues. CDR3 residues: CASSPRLAEAGDTQYF. The CDR3 DNA sequence: TGTGCCAGCTCACCACGACTAGCAGAAGCGGGGGATACGCAGTATTTT.

The V gene is TRBV7-9, the J gene TRBJ1-3; 7 nucleotides match TRBD1. This CDR3 is built from 18 residues. V shed 5 bases, J shed 0 bases, and the junction held 13 bases outside the gene matches. CDR1 SEHNR and CDR2 FQNEAQ come from the germline V gene (reference sequence). CDR3 bases: TGTGCCAGCAGCCTCCAAGGCCGAACAGGGGTCTCTGGAAACACCATATATTTT. It translates to CASSLQGRTGVSGNTIYF.

This rearrangement joins TRBV6-6 to TRBJ1-2, with D possibly matching TRBD1 (6 bases). The V gene lost 5 bases and the J gene lost 8 bases, with 12 bases spanning the gap. Germline V gene data show CDR1 as MNHNY and CDR2 as SVGAGI (reference sequence). The CDR3 extends over 12 amino acids. The CDR3 bases are TGTGCCAGCAGTCGGCCCGGGACAGGCTACACCTTC. Translation gives CASSRPGTGYTF.

The chain joins TRBV28 to TRBJ2-7, with unresolved D. CDR3 length equals 14 residues. Germline loops: CDR1 MDHEN, CDR2 SYDVKM. Deletions cut 3 bases from V and 4 bases from J, with 13 bases between. CDR3 residues: CASSLSLGAYEQYF. For the CDR3, the DNA is TGTGCCAGCAGTTTGTCCCTAGGTGCGTACGAGCAGTACTTC.